This T cell receptor beta chain was sequenced for a study of cytomegalovirus exposure and HLA in healthy donors. The PCR was carried out with 60 Vbeta primers and 13 Jbeta primers. The method was immunoSEQ multiplex PCR; TCRdb's version includes in-frame clones alone and lacks a portion of them. The sample lists tens of thousands of clones; 78% were seen once. The CDR3 spans 13 residues. The germline V gene has CDR1 SGHNT and CDR2 YYREEE (reference sequence). V was trimmed by 5 bases and J by 8 bases, leaving 14 bases between them. V and J are TRBV5-4 and TRBJ2-1; unclear D gene. The TCR sequence derives from a woman aged 40 to 49 in good health and CMV-seronegative. Sequencing used PBMCs. CDR3 amino acids: CASRWKPADEQFF. The CDR3 DNA sequence: TGTGCCAGCAGGTGGAAACCGGCGGATGAGCAGTTCTTC. Full variable domain (missing parts from reference TRBV5-4 and TRBJ2-1): ETGVTQSPTHLIKTRGQQVTLRCSSQSGHNTVSWYQQALGQGPQFIFQYYREEENGRGNFPPRFSGLQFPNYSSELNVNALELDDSALYLCASRWKPADEQFFGPGTRLTVL.